The clone carrying this T cell receptor beta chain has a count of ten or more. Quantitative 5'-RACE with molecular barcodes produced the TCR beta libraries. TCRdb re-analysed the 5' RACE reads in MiXCR, keeping a single row per CDR3 protein. The sample has about 190,000 distinct CDR3 sequences; roughly 13% are singletons. This sample is drawn from a study of CD8 T cells in ankylosing spondylitis. This CDR3 contains 14 residues. Germline trimming cut 4 bases from V and 0 bases from J; bases unmatched to any gene: 3. In germline, CDR1 is ENHRY, CDR2 SYGVKD. V usage is TRBV10-3 and J usage is TRBJ2-7, with TRBD1 matching over 7 bases. The sample was blood, either unsorted or a sorted T cell fraction (not recorded which). The sequence derives from a female donor with ankylosing spondylitis or in good health (not recorded which). Here the CDR3 reads CAISVGTASYEQYF. CDR3 DNA: TGTGCCATCAGTGTCGGGACAGCCTCCTACGAGCAGTACTTC.